The entry that follows covers one T cell receptor beta chain sequence. Authors' processing steps: Reference gene primer amplification in the assay estimated nucleated cell counts. Method: immunoSEQ multiplex PCR; TCRdb's copy keeps in-frame clones and lacks some. That table furnishes V, J and clone size, whereas the DNA furnished D and trimming. Among fewer than 50,000 clones listed, roughly 88% were seen once. This record comes from a study of blood T cell repertoires in COVID-19. Study information: Some COVID-19 samples were acute and others convalescent; all came from the United States, Italy and Spain. The cDNA or gDNA used as material had been derived from T cells, B-cell-depleted T cells, or PBMCs.

What was sequenced was peripheral blood. The clonotype comes from a woman of 80 years or more with acute or convalescent COVID-19.

For the CDR3, the DNA is TGCAGCGCTATAGGGCAGGGGACAAACCCCAACTCTGGAAACACCATATATTTT. It yields the protein CSAIGQGTNPNSGNTIYF. V and J are TRBV29-1 and TRBJ1-3; D might be TRBD1 (6 bases). There are 18 residues in the CDR3. The V gene lost 7 bases and the J gene lost 0 bases, with 25 bases spanning the gap. Germline lookup yields CDR1 SQVTM and CDR2 ANQGSEA.